The T cell receptor (beta chain) under discussion was sequenced for a study of control samples from healthy donors and cancer patients. The data were produced by immunoSEQ multiplex PCR, yet TCRdb's version contains in-frame clones alone and is incomplete. In the table there are under 150,000 clones, around 96% of which are singletons. Germline CDR1 reads SNHLY; CDR2 reads FYNNEI. This CDR3 has 14 amino acids. The V and J ends lost 6 bases and 3 bases respectively, with 14 bases between them. The receptor's source is a man aged 25-40 years in good health. The chain links TRBV2 to TRBJ1-1; D unclear. The sequenced material came from blood. The CDR3 spells CASSARSQDTEAFF. CDR3 sequence (DNA): TGTGCCAGCAGCGCCAGGTCCCAGGACACTGAAGCTTTCTTT.